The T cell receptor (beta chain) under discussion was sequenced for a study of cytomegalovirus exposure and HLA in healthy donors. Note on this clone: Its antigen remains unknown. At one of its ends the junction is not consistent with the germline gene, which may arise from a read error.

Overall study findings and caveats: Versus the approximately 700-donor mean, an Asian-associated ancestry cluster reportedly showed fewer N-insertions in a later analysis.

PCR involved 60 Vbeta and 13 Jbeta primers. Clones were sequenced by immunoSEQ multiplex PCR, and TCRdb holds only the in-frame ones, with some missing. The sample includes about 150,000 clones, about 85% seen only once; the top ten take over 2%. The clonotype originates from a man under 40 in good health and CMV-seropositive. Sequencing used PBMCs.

DNA for the CDR3: TGTTCCAGCAGCTTAGGGACAGGGGAAGAAAAACTGTTTTTT. Its protein is CSSSLGTGEEKLFF. This rearrangement joins TRBV7-9 to TRBJ1-4; 10 bases align to TRBD1. The CDR3 runs 14 residues. CDR1 is SEHNR and CDR2 is FQNEAQ in the germline V gene (reference sequence). Complete variable domain (other parts from reference TRBV7-9 and TRBJ1-4): DTGVSQNPRHKITKRGQNVTFRCDPISEHNRLYWYRQTLGQGPEFLTYFQNEAQLEKSRLLSDRFSAERPKGSFSTLEIQRTEQGDSAMYLCSSSLGTGEEKLFFGSGTQLSVL.